These 14 T cell receptor beta chains were all obtained from the same sample, sequenced in a study of T cell clonotyping in hematopoietic cell transplantation. The time point was: recipient sample about 28 days before transplant, after cytoreduction. Sequencing was performed with immunoSEQ multiplex PCR; in TCRdb, only in-frame clones are kept and a portion is missing. The sample comprises about 10,000 clones, about 92% of which are singletons, and more than 10% rests with the top ten. This material consisted of peripheral blood mononuclear cells, taken before stem cell transplant. The source is a woman between 35 and 50 years old with acute myeloid leukemia. Some clones in this sample may be carry-over from other donors' samples.

The V gene is TRBV30, the J gene TRBJ1-3, with D uncertain. Trimming shortened V by 4 bases and J by 0 bases, and 13 bases separated the two germline ends. CDR1 is GTSNPN and CDR2 is SVGIG in the germline V gene (reference sequence). The length of the CDR3 is 15 residues. CDR3: CAWNRNRVSGNTIYF. DNA for the CDR3: TGTGCCTGGAACCGGAATCGAGTCTCTGGAAACACCATATATTTT. The full variable domain, rest sourced from reference TRBV30 and TRBJ1-3, is SQTIHQWPATLVQPVGSPLSLECTVEGTSNPNLYWYRQAAGRGLQLLFYSVGIGQISSEVPQNLSASRPQDRQFILSSKKLLLSDSGFYLCAWNRNRVSGNTIYFGEGSWLTVV.

The chain recombines TRBV13 with TRBJ2-7, with D possibly being TRBD1 or TRBD2 (5 bases each). The CDR3 totals 13 residues. V was pared by 2 bases and J by 7 bases, with 12 bases between. Germline lookup yields CDR1 PRHDT and CDR2 FYEKMQ (reference sequence). The CDR3 reads CASSLPGTQEQYF. The CDR3 nucleotides read TGTGCCAGCAGCTTACCCGGGACCCAAGAGCAGTACTTC. The whole variable domain, remainder taken from reference TRBV13 and TRBJ2-7, is AAGVIQSPRHLIKEKRETATLKCYPIPRHDTVYWYQQGPGQDPQFLISFYEKMQSDKGSIPDRFSAQQFSDYHSELNMSSLELGDSALYFCASSLPGTQEQYFGPGTRLTVT.

This clone appeared a few times. The chain links TRBV10-2 to TRBJ2-4; D is unresolved. V lost 1 base to trimming and J lost 2 bases, with 12 bases between them. CDR3 size: 16 residues. The germline gives CDR1 WSHSY, CDR2 SAAADI. In nucleotides, the CDR3 is TGCGCCAGCAGTGAGTTCCGGGTGGGGACCAAAAACATTCAGTACTTC. Its protein is CASSEFRVGTKNIQYF.

The chain couples TRBV9 to TRBJ1-2; 10 positions match TRBD1. Per germline, CDR1 SGDLS and CDR2 YYNGEE. V lost 0 bases, J lost 4 bases, and 6 bases stayed unmatched. This CDR3 contains 16 residues. CDR3 residues: CASSVVTGGSIYGYTF. The CDR3 DNA is TGTGCCAGCAGCGTAGTGACAGGGGGCTCCATCTATGGCTACACCTTC.

The genes are TRBV19 and TRBJ1-2; D call uncertain. V was pared by 3 bases and J by 3 bases, with 5 bases between. The CDR3 is 12 residues long. Germline V lookup: CDR1 LNHDA, CDR2 SQIVND (reference sequence). CDR3 in DNA: TGTGCCAGTAGTATTAGTGACTATGGCTACACCTTC. This codes for CASSISDYGYTF.

The chain carries TRBV30 and TRBJ1-2; no firm D call. V lost 1 base and J 0 bases, leaving 12 bases between the germline ends. Germline-derived CDR1 and CDR2 are GTSNPN and SVGIG (reference sequence). The CDR3 covers 15 residues. The chain's CDR3 is CAWSATRLANYGYTF. DNA of the CDR3: TGTGCCTGGAGTGCCACAAGGTTAGCTAACTATGGCTACACCTTC.

This clone has just one count. The rearrangement uses TRBV6-4 and TRBJ1-2, with TRBD1 matching 8 bases. This CDR3 is 14 amino acids long. Germline loops: CDR1 MRHNA, CDR2 SNTAGT. V lost 0 bases, J lost 6 bases, and 3 bases stayed unmatched. CDR3 sequence reads: CASSDSPGGDGYTF. As DNA, the CDR3 is TGTGCCAGCAGTGACTCCCCAGGGGGCGATGGCTACACCTTC.

The chain carries TRBV5-1 and TRBJ1-2, with TRBD1 identical over 12 bases. The length of the CDR3 is 16 residues. Germline values: CDR1 SGHRS, CDR2 YFSETQ. Trimming at V came to 3 bases and at J to 8 bases, leaving 11 bases not matched to a gene. The CDR3 loop reads CASSWAPGQGAEGYTF. The CDR3 nucleotides read TGCGCCAGCAGCTGGGCCCCGGGACAGGGGGCGGAAGGCTACACCTTC.

This chain uses TRBV4-2 with TRBJ1-5; D unresolved. The CDR3 sequence is 16 residues long. The germline gives CDR1 LGHNA, CDR2 YNFKEQ. V lost 0 bases and J lost 2, with 11 bases in between. CDR3 nucleotides: TGTGCCAGCAGCCAAGAGCCAGGAGAGGGCAATCAGCCCCAGCATTTT. It encodes CASSQEPGEGNQPQHF.

The V gene is TRBV7-6, the J gene TRBJ2-5; D unclear. The CDR3 is made up of 16 amino acids. V was trimmed by 8 bases and J by 5 bases, leaving 24 bases between them. Germline values: CDR1 SGHVS, CDR2 FNYEAQ. The chain's CDR3 is CASSPRLNNVVETQYF. CDR3 DNA sequence: TGTGCCAGCTCCCCGAGACTGAATAATGTAGTTGAGACCCAGTACTTC.

V gene TRBV4-1 combines with J gene TRBJ2-7, with 8 bases identical to TRBD2. Trimming cost V 1 base and J 7 bases; bases outside gene matches: 3. Germline CDR1 and CDR2: MGHRA and YSYEKL. The CDR3 sequence is 13 residues long. The chain's CDR3 is CASSQGPGGEQYF. In nucleotides, the CDR3 is TGCGCCAGCAGCCAAGGACCGGGGGGGGAGCAGTACTTC.

V and J are TRBV9 and TRBJ1-3; D unclear. Germline values: CDR1 SGDLS, CDR2 YYNGEE. Trimming removed 3 bases from V and 1 base from J, with 8 bases in between. The CDR3 is 14 amino acids. CDR3 loop: CASSGGGSGNTIYF. The CDR3 region has the DNA TGTGCCAGCAGCGGAGGTGGTTCTGGAAACACCATATATTTT.

The chain couples TRBV11-2 to TRBJ2-2; D is perhaps TRBD1 (7 bases). There are 17 residues in the CDR3. The germline V and J ends were trimmed by 1 base and 4 bases, with 16 bases remaining between them. CDR1 SGHAT and CDR2 FQNNGV come from the germline V gene. The CDR3 DNA reads as TGTGCCAGCAGCTTAGTAGGGGGCAACGGGGGCACCGGGGAGCTGTTTTTT. It translates to CASSLVGGNGGTGELFF.

V is TRBV7-2 and J is TRBJ2-3; a weak D match, TRBD2 (7 bases). Trimming cost V 4 bases and J 6 bases, with 14 bases left between them. This CDR3 spans 14 amino acids. CDR1 SGHTA and CDR2 FQGNSA come from the germline V gene. The CDR3: CASSWKGGADTQYF. Written as DNA, the CDR3 is TGTGCCAGCAGCTGGAAGGGGGGGGCGGATACGCAGTATTTT.